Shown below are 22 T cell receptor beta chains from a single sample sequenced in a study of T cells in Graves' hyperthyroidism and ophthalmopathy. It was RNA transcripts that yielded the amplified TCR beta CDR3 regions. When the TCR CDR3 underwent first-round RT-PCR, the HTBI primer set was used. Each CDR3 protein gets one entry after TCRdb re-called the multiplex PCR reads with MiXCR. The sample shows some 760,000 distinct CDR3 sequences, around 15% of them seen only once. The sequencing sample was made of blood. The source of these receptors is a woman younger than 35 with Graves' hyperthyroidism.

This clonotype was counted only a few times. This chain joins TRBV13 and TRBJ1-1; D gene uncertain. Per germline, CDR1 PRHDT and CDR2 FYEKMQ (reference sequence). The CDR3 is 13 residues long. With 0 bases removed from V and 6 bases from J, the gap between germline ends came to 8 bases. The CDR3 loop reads CASSLGGHAEAFF. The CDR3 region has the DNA TGTGCCAGCAGCTTAGGGGGTCATGCTGAAGCTTTCTTT.

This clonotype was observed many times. CDR3 in amino acids: CASSGMVASYNEQFF. The CDR3 DNA sequence: TGTGCCAGCAGCGGGATGGTTGCGTCCTACAATGAGCAGTTCTTC. The genes are TRBV7-9 and TRBJ2-1, with D uncertain. Per germline, CDR1 SEHNR and CDR2 FQNEAQ (reference sequence). V dropped 5 bases and J dropped 1 base, with 12 bases sitting between them. The CDR3 runs to 15 residues.

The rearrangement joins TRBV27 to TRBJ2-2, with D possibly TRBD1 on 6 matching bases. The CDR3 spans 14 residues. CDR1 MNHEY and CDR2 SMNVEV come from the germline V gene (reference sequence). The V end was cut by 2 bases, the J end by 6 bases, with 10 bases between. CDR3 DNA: TGTGCCAGCAGTTTAGGACAGACAGCCGGGGAGCTGTTTTTT. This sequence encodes CASSLGQTAGELFF.

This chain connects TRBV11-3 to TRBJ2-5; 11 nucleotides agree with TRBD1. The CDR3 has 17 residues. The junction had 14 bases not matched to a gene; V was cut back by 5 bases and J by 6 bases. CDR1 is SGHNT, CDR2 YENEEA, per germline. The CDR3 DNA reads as TGTGCCAGCAGCGTCTTAGCCGGGACAGGGGGAGGGAAGACCCAGTACTTC. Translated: CASSVLAGTGGGKTQYF.

The CDR3 protein is CASSPPGGLAGTGELFF. The CDR3 nucleotides read TGTGCCAGTAGTCCACCGGGGGGACTAGCGGGAACCGGGGAGCTGTTTTTT. The J gene is TRBJ2-2, the V gene TRBV19; 13 nucleotides match TRBD2. The V segment lost 5 bases and the J segment 5 bases; nucleotides outside the gene matches: 8. CDR1 and CDR2 (germline): LNHDA, SQIVND (reference sequence). This CDR3 comprises 17 residues.

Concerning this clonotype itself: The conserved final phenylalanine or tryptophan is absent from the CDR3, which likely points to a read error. CDR3 amino acids: CAVGRGNVYEQYL. The CDR3 bases are TGTGCCGTCGGCAGGGGGAATGTCTACGAGCAGTACCTC. V is TRBV15 and J is TRBJ2-7, with 7 bases aligning to TRBD1. Germline values: CDR1 LNHNV, CDR2 YYDKDF (reference sequence). The V gene end was trimmed by 11 bases and the J gene end by 3 bases; junction bases not matched to a gene: 10. The CDR3 consists of 13 residues.

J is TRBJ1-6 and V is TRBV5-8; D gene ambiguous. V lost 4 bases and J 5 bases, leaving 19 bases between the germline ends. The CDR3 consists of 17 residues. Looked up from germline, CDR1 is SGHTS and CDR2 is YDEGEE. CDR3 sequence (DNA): TGTGCCAGCAGCAATCCTCTGTACATCAAGCATAATTCACCCCTCCACTTT. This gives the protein CASSNPLYIKHNSPLHF.

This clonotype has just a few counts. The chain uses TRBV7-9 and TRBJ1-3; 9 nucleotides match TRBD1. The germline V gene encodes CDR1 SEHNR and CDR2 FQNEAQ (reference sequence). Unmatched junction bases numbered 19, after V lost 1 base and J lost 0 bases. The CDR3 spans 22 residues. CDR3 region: CASSLGAGTGIPVRSSGNTIYF. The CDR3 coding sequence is TGTGCCAGCAGCTTAGGAGCCGGGACAGGGATCCCGGTTCGCTCCTCTGGAAACACCATATATTTT.

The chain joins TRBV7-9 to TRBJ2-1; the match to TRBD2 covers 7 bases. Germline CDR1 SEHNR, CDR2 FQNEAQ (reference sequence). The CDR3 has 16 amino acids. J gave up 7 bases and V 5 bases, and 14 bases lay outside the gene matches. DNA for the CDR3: TGTGCCAGCAGCCCCAGGCGGGAGCGGGAAGGGAATGAGCAGTTCTTC. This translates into CASSPRREREGNEQFF.

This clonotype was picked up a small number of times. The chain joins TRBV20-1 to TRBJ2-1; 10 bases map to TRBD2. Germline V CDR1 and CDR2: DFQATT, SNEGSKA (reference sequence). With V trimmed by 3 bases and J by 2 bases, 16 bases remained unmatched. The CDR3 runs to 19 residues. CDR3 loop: CSARAPGTSAWTTYNEQFF. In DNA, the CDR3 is TGCAGTGCTAGGGCACCCGGGACTAGCGCATGGACTACCTACAATGAGCAGTTCTTC.

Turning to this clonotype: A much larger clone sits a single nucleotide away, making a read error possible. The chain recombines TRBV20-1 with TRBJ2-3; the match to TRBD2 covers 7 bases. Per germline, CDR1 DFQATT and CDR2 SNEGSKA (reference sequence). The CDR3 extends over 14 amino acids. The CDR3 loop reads CSGSGISLADAQYF. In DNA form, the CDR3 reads TGCAGTGGGAGCGGGATCTCCCTGGCAGATGCGCAGTATTTT.

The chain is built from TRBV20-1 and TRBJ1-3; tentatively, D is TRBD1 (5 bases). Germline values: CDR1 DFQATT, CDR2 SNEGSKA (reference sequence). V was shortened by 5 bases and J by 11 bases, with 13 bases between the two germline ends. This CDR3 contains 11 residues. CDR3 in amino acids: CSAWGGGPIYF. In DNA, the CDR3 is TGCAGTGCTTGGGGGGGAGGGCCCATATATTTT.

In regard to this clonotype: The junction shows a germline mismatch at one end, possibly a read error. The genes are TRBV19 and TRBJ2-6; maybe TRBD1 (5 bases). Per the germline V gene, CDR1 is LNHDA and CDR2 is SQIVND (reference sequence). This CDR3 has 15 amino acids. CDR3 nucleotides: TGTGCCAGTACTGGGGCGTTCTCTGGGACCAACGTCCTGACTTTC. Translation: CASTGAFSGTNVLTF.

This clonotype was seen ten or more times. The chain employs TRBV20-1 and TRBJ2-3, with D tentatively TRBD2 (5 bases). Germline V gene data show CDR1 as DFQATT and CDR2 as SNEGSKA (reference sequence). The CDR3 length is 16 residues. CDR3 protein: CSAPKLSASSTDTQYF. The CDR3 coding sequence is TGCAGCGCCCCGAAGCTTAGCGCCTCTAGCACAGATACGCAGTATTTT.

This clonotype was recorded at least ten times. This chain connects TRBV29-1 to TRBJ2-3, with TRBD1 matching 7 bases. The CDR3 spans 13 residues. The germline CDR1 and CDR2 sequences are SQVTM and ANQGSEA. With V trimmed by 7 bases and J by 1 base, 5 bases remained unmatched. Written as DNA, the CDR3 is TGCAGCGGCCGGGACAGAGGCACAGATACGCAGTATTTT. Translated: CSGRDRGTDTQYF.

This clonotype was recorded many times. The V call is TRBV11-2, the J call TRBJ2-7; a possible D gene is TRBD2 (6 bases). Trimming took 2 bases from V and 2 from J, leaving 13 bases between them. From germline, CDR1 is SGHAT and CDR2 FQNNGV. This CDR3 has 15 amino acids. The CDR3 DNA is TGTGCCAGCAGCTTATATGCGGGATCAGCCTACGAGCAGTACTTC. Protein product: CASSLYAGSAYEQYF.

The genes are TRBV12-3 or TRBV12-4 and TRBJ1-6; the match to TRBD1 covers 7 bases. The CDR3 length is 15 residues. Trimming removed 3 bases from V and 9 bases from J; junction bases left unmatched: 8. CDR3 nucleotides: TGTGCCAGCAGTTTTGAGACAGGGAATGGTTCACCCCTCCACTTT. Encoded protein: CASSFETGNGSPLHF.

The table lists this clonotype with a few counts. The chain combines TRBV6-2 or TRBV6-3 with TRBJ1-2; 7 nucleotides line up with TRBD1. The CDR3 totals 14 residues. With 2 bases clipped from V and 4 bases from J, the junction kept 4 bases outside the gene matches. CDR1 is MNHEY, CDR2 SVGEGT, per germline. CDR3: CASSYGTASYGYTF. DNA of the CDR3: TGTGCCAGCAGTTACGGGACAGCCTCCTATGGCTACACCTTC.

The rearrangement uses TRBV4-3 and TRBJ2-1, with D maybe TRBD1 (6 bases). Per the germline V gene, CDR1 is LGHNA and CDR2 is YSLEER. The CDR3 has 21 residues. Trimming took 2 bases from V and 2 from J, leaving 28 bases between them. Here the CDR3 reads CASSQRPYEGETWVPYNEQFF. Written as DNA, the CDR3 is TGCGCCAGCAGCCAACGACCCTACGAGGGGGAGACGTGGGTTCCCTACAATGAGCAGTTCTTC.

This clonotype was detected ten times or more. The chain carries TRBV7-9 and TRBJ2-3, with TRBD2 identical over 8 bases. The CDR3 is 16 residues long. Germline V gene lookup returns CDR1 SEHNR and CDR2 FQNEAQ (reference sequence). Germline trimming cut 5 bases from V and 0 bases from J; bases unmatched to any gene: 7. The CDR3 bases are TGTGCCAGCAGCAATCCTAGCGGGCCAAGCACAGATACGCAGTATTTT. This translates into CASSNPSGPSTDTQYF.

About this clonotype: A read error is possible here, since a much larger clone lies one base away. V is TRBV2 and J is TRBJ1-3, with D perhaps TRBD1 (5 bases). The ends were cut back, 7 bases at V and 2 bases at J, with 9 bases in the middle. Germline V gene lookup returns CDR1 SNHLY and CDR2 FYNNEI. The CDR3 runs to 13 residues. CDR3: CASNRGAGNTIYF. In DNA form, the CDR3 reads TGTGCCAGCAATAGGGGCGCTGGAAACACCATATATTTT.

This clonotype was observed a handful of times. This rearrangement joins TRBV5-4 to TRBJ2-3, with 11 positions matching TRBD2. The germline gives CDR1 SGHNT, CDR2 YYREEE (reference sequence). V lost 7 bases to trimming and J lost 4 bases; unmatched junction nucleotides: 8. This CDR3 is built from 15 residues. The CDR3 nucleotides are TGTGCCAGCCCAGGGACTAGCGGACCTGCAGATACGCAGTATTTT. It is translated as CASPGTSGPADTQYF.